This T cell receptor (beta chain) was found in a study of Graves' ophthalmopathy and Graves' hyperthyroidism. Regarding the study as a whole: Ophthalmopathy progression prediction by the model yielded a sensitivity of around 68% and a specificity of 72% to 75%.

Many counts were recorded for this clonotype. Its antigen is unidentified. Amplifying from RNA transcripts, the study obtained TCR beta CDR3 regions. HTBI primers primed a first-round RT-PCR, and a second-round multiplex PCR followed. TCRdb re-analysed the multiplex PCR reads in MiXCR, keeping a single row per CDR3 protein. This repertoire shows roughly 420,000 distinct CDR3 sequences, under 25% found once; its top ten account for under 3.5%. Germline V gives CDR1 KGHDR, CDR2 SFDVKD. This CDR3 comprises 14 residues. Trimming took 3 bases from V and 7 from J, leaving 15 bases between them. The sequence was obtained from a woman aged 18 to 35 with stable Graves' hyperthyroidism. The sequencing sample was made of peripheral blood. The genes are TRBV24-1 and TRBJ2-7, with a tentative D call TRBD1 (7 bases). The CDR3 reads CATSDPLTGREQYF. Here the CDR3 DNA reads TGTGCCACCAGTGATCCGCTGACAGGGAGGGAGCAGTACTTC.